This is a list of T cell receptor beta chains from one sample in a study of human T cells and chemical hapten exposure. MiXCR, applied by TCRdb to the RACE reads, yields one record per CDR3 protein. The repertoire holds some 38,000 distinct CDR3 sequences, with over 7.5% as singletons. The sequences come from whole blood, collected in connection with sensitization to the hapten diphenylcyclopropenone (DPC). These receptors came from a man in his fifties or sixties with alopecia areata. Some clones in this sample may be carry-over from other donors' samples. Both conserved end residues are part of each CDR3. A D gene is named only where the DNA matches it firmly. Clone size is stated in some rows and not others, as once, few, many or a class when expanded.

V,J,D,size,DNA,CDR3
TRBV5-1,TRBJ1-2,-,many,TGCGCCAGCAGCTCGGACAGCTATGGCTACACCTTC,CASSSDSYGYTF
TRBV20-1,TRBJ2-7,TRBD2,few,TGCAGTGCAAAGGGACTAGCGGGCTCCTACGAGCAGTACTTC,CSAKGLAGSYEQYF
TRBV12-3/TRBV12-4,TRBJ2-3,TRBD2,few,TGTGCCAGCAGCCTCTCCGGCGGGAGAACAGATACGCAGTATTTT,CASSLSGGRTDTQYF
TRBV7-2,TRBJ2-4,-,-,TGTGCCAGCAGCTTATCAACTTACTTGATAGCCAAAAACATTCAGTACTTC,CASSLSTYLIAKNIQYF
TRBV9,TRBJ1-1,-,-,TGTGCCAGCAGCGTAGGCGTACACCTGAACACTGAAGCTTTCTTT,CASSVGVHLNTEAFF
TRBV6-2/TRBV6-3,TRBJ2-2,-,few,TGTGCCAGCAGTCAGGGACTCGACACCGGGGAGCTGTTTTTT,CASSQGLDTGELFF
TRBV28,TRBJ2-2,-,-,TGTGCCAGCAGCCCCTTTGGAAAAACGAACACCGGGGAGCTGTTTTTT,CASSPFGKTNTGELFF
TRBV6-5,TRBJ2-1,TRBD2,few,TGTGCCAGCAGCGACCTGAGGATGCGGGAGAGGATAGCAGGTGTGCAGTTCTTC,CASSDLRMRERIAGVQFF
TRBV29-1,TRBJ1-3,-,few,TGCAGCGTAAGGGACGGTGGAAACACCATATATTTT,CSVRDGGNTIYF
TRBV5-1,TRBJ2-2,-,many,TGCGCCAGCAGCCAGGAGGCGTCGAACACCGGGGAGCTGTTTTTT,CASSQEASNTGELFF
TRBV29-1,TRBJ2-5,-,-,TGCAGCGTTGATCGGCAGGGTAGGGAGACCCAGTACTTC,CSVDRQGRETQYF
TRBV30,TRBJ2-7,-,-,TGTGCCTGGAGTGTTGGGCAGGGGATCGAGCAGTACTTC,CAWSVGQGIEQYF
TRBV7-9,TRBJ2-3,-,-,TGTGCCAGCAACAACGCCGGGGGAGTCACAGATACGCAGTATTTT,CASNNAGGVTDTQYF
TRBV20-1,TRBJ2-5,-,many,TGCAGTGCTGGGGGTAGCCTAGAGACCCAGTACTTC,CSAGGSLETQYF
TRBV10-2,TRBJ2-5,-,many,TGCGCCAGCAGTGAGTCCGGGACGTCGACCCAGTACTTC,CASSESGTSTQYF
TRBV20-1,TRBJ2-3,TRBD1,many,TGCAGTGCTAGAGACTCTAGACAGGGAGATCTCACAGATACGCAGTATTTT,CSARDSRQGDLTDTQYF
TRBV30,TRBJ2-7,-,many,TGTGCCTGGAGTGCAAGATACGAGCAGTACTTC,CAWSARYEQYF
TRBV7-8,TRBJ2-5,-,many,TGTGCCAGCAGCCCGTCGGGACGTAATCAAGAGACCCAGTACTTC,CASSPSGRNQETQYF
TRBV11-2,TRBJ1-1,-,many,TGTGCCAGCAGCTTAGGTTTAATGGGGGAAGCTTTCTTT,CASSLGLMGEAFF
TRBV29-1,TRBJ2-2,-,few,TGCAGCGTTGCGACCTGGGGTACGTCCGGGGAGCTGTTTTTT,CSVATWGTSGELFF
TRBV7-9,TRBJ1-1,TRBD1,many,TGTGCCAGCAGCTTAATTCCCGGACAGGGGAACACTGAAGCTTTCTTT,CASSLIPGQGNTEAFF
TRBV23-1,TRBJ2-6,-,few,TGCGCCAGCAGTCACTCTTCCTCAGGTTGCGGGGCCAACGTCCTGACTTTC,CASSHSSSGCGANVLTF
TRBV6-1,TRBJ2-6,-,many,TGTGCCAGCAGTGGGTATAAGGGCTCTGGGGCCAACGTCCTGACTTTC,CASSGYKGSGANVLTF
TRBV7-2,TRBJ2-7,TRBD2,many,TGTGCCAGCAGCCCGGGACTAGCGGGAAGGGAGCAGTACTTC,CASSPGLAGREQYF